Presented here are 21 T cell receptor beta chains from one specimen sequenced in a study of control samples from healthy donors and cancer patients. Measured with immunoSEQ multiplex PCR; TCRdb has only the in-frame clones, and not every one. The sample lists about 80,000 clones, approximately 80% seen once, with around 10% in the top ten. Source material: PBMCs. The receptors shown here come from a man in his fifties or sixties with head and neck cancer.

The CDR3 reads CASNRTTHRIYEQYF. CDR3 DNA: TGTGCCAGCAACCGGACCACACATCGCATCTACGAGCAGTACTTC. The chain recombines TRBV6-4 with TRBJ2-7, with D unresolved. CDR1 is MRHNA, CDR2 SNTAGT, per germline. V was shortened by 7 bases and J by 3 bases, with 19 bases between the two germline ends. The CDR3 runs 15 residues.

This clone has more than one count but fewer than ten. V gene TRBV25-1 combines with J gene TRBJ1-1; 7 bases map to TRBD1. V dropped 1 base and J dropped 11; count of bases not matched to a gene: 13. Germline V gene sequence: CDR1 MGHDK, CDR2 SYGVNS. The CDR3 runs 15 residues. CDR3 coding DNA: TGTGCCAGCAGTGAATTACAGGGGACGACTTTTCGGGCTTTCTTT. Protein sequence: CASSELQGTTFRAFF.

V and J are TRBV10-3 and TRBJ2-1; tentative D call: TRBD1 (5 bases). V dropped 0 bases and J dropped 7 bases, with 16 bases sitting between them. CDR1 and CDR2 (germline): ENHRY, SYGVKD. The CDR3 length is 16 residues. CDR3 sequence reads: CAISESWLVGPNEQFF. As DNA, the CDR3 is TGTGCCATCAGTGAGTCTTGGCTAGTGGGGCCGAATGAGCAGTTCTTC.

This chain connects TRBV11-2 to TRBJ2-1; TRBD2 is a possible D gene (6 bases). Per the germline V gene, CDR1 is SGHAT and CDR2 is FQNNGV. V lost 4 bases and J 0 bases, leaving 19 bases between the germline ends. CDR3 length equals 18 residues. CDR3 sequence reads: CASSSHLSSGLSYNEQFF. DNA of the CDR3: TGTGCCAGCAGCTCCCACCTAAGTAGCGGACTCTCCTACAATGAGCAGTTCTTC.

The CDR3, as DNA: TGTGCCAGCAGCCCGGGACAGGGGGTCTATAATTCACCCCTCCACTTT. It encodes CASSPGQGVYNSPLHF. This chain connects TRBV5-4 to TRBJ1-6; 11 bases match TRBD1. CDR1 is SGHNT and CDR2 is YYREEE in the germline V gene (reference sequence). The CDR3 sequence is 16 residues long. V dropped 4 bases and J dropped 3; count of bases not matched to a gene: 3.

The chain has TRBV27 and TRBJ2-7; 8 bases match TRBD1. The germline V gene has CDR1 MNHEY and CDR2 SMNVEV (reference sequence). With V trimmed by 4 bases and J by 2 bases, 1 base remained unmatched. This CDR3 has 13 residues. This CDR3 reads CASSWTGPYEQYF. The DNA of the CDR3 is TGTGCCAGCAGTTGGACAGGGCCCTACGAGCAGTACTTC.

The chain employs TRBV6-5 and TRBJ1-1; 8 bases are a match to TRBD1. Unmatched junction bases numbered 4, after V lost 6 bases and J lost 7 bases. Germline CDR1 is MNHEY and CDR2 is SVGAGI. The CDR3 runs to 12 residues. The CDR3: CASRGTGVEAFF. The CDR3 DNA is TGTGCCAGCAGGGGGACAGGTGTTGAAGCTTTCTTT.

The chain has TRBV5-4 and TRBJ2-3; 7 nucleotides agree with TRBD2. V shed 0 bases, J shed 0 bases, and the junction held 4 bases outside the gene matches. Germline CDR1 is SGHNT and CDR2 is YYREEE (reference sequence). This CDR3 region has 16 residues. CDR3 in amino acids: CASSLALAASTDTQYF. For the CDR3, the DNA is TGTGCCAGCAGCTTGGCCCTAGCGGCTAGCACAGATACGCAGTATTTT.

This clone was counted a few times. This chain links TRBV5-1 with TRBJ1-1; D is possibly TRBD1 (5 bases). The CDR3 runs 14 residues. Trimming stripped 4 bases from V and 4 bases from J, with 14 bases between. Looked up from germline, CDR1 is SGHRS and CDR2 is YFSETQ. The CDR3 bases are TGCGCCAGCAGCGCGTCCGGAGGGGCCACTGAAGCTTTCTTT. It specifies CASSASGGATEAFF. The variable domain in full, completed from reference TRBV5-1 and TRBJ1-1, reads KAGVTQTPRYLIKTRGQQVTLSCSPISGHRSVSWYQQTPGQGLQFLFEYFSETQRNKGNFPGRFSGRQFSNSRSEMNVSTLELGDSALYLCASSASGGATEAFFGQGTRLTVV.

The J gene is TRBJ2-6, the V gene TRBV5-1; perhaps D is TRBD1 or TRBD2 (5 bases each). V was trimmed by 7 bases and J by 4 bases, leaving 15 bases between them. Germline lookup yields CDR1 SGHRS and CDR2 YFSETQ. The CDR3 spans 15 residues. The CDR3 loop reads CASAPQGAGANVLTF. The CDR3, as DNA: TGCGCCAGCGCACCCCAGGGAGCCGGGGCCAACGTCCTGACTTTC.

The rearrangement links TRBV7-9 to TRBJ2-1; 14 bases match TRBD2. The CDR3 extends over 17 amino acids. In germline, CDR1 is SEHNR, CDR2 FQNEAQ (reference sequence). V gave up 5 bases and J gave up 8 bases; unmatched junction bases: 11. The CDR3 nucleotides read TGTGCCAGCAGCACTTCTGGGACTAGCGGGAGACGGTATGAGCAGTTCTTC. Amino acids: CASSTSGTSGRRYEQFF.

The chain combines TRBV5-6 with TRBJ2-5; 10 nucleotides agree with TRBD1. The V segment lost 2 bases and the J segment 6 bases; nucleotides outside the gene matches: 7. Per germline, CDR1 SGHDT and CDR2 YYEEEE. The CDR3 extends over 15 amino acids. The CDR3 is CASSFVGTGAQTQYF. DNA of the CDR3: TGTGCCAGCAGCTTTGTGGGGACAGGGGCTCAGACCCAGTACTTC.

This chain connects TRBV9 to TRBJ2-7, with D possibly being TRBD2 (6 bases). Germline CDR1 is SGDLS and CDR2 is YYNGEE. The CDR3 is 14 amino acids. Trimming removed 4 bases at V and 3 bases at J, with 14 bases between. Here the CDR3 reads CASSPGTRSYEQYF. In DNA form, the CDR3 reads TGTGCCAGCAGCCCAGGGACTCGGAGCTACGAGCAGTACTTC.

V is TRBV30 and J is TRBJ1-4, with D possibly being TRBD1 (5 bases). Germline lookup yields CDR1 GTSNPN and CDR2 SVGIG (reference sequence). V was cut by 4 bases and J by 4 bases, with 13 bases left in between. The CDR3 is made up of 14 amino acids. CDR3 sequence reads: CAWKYGGYNEKLFF. The DNA of the CDR3 is TGTGCCTGGAAATATGGGGGATATAATGAAAAACTGTTTTTT. Together with reference TRBV30 and TRBJ1-4, the CDR3 gives the full variable domain: SQTIHQWPATLVQPVGSPLSLECTVEGTSNPNLYWYRQAAGRGLQLLFYSVGIGQISSEVPQNLSASRPQDRQFILSSKKLLLSDSGFYLCAWKYGGYNEKLFFGSGTQLSVL.

The rearrangement joins TRBV27 to TRBJ2-1, with D perhaps matching TRBD2 (5 bases). Trimming cost V 5 bases and J 9 bases, with 14 bases left between them. This CDR3 is built from 13 residues. Per germline, CDR1 MNHEY and CDR2 SMNVEV (reference sequence). DNA for the CDR3: TGTGCCAGCAGTCGCGCGGGTTGGGGTGAGCAGTTCTTC. As protein: CASSRAGWGEQFF.

The chain links TRBV7-9 to TRBJ1-1; 8 bases are shared with TRBD1. Germline CDR1 and CDR2: SEHNR and FQNEAQ (reference sequence). After removal of 5 bases from V and 1 base from J, the junction contained 3 bases not matched to a gene. CDR3 size: 14 residues. The CDR3 spells CASSNGQGNTEAFF. The CDR3 DNA sequence: TGTGCCAGCAGCAACGGACAGGGGAACACTGAAGCTTTCTTT.

This chain connects TRBV18 to TRBJ2-1, with 10 bases lining up with TRBD2. The CDR3 length is 19 residues. V lost 6 bases to trimming and J lost 8 bases; unmatched junction nucleotides: 22. Germline V gene lookup returns CDR1 KGHSH and CDR2 LQKENI. CDR3 region: CASSLRTPAGGPLSDEQFF. The CDR3 DNA reads TGTGCCAGCTCCTTAAGGACCCCAGCGGGAGGGCCTCTCTCGGATGAGCAGTTCTTC. The full variable domain, with the rest looked up from reference TRBV18 and TRBJ2-1, is NAGVMQNPRHLVRRRGQEARLRCSPMKGHSHVYWYRQLPEEGLKFMVYLQKENIIDESGMPKERFSAEFPKEGPSILRIQQVVRGDSAAYFCASSLRTPAGGPLSDEQFFGPGTRLTVL.

In its sample, this clone was seen a few times. The chain recombines TRBV5-5 with TRBJ1-5; D possibly corresponds to TRBD1 (5 bases). The V and J ends lost 1 base and 12 bases respectively, with 23 bases between them. CDR3 length equals 16 residues. CDR1 is SGHKS, CDR2 YYEKEE, per germline (reference sequence). The CDR3 is CASSLSSGTQGGGQHF. CDR3 sequence (DNA): TGTGCCAGCAGCTTGAGTTCCGGGACCCAGGGTGGAGGCCAGCATTTT.

The DNA for the CDR3 is TGTGCCATCAGTGGTCAGGGGGCGCCAGGCTACACCTTC. Protein sequence: CAISGQGAPGYTF. V is TRBV10-3 and J is TRBJ1-2; 8 nucleotides line up with TRBD1. The CDR3 runs to 13 residues. The V gene end was trimmed by 4 bases and the J gene end by 8 bases; junction bases not matched to a gene: 6. CDR1 and CDR2 (germline): ENHRY, SYGVKD.

The chain couples TRBV6-6 to TRBJ1-2; D perhaps matches TRBD1 (5 bases). This CDR3 has 13 amino acids. Germline CDR1 and CDR2: MNHNY and SVGAGI (reference sequence). Trimming stripped 6 bases from V and 5 bases from J, with 13 bases between. The CDR3 region has the DNA TGTGCCAGCAGAGGACGCCAGGGATATGGCTACACCTTC. This encodes CASRGRQGYGYTF.

The chain combines TRBV11-3 with TRBJ1-5; no firm D call. V was trimmed by 1 base and J by 10 bases, leaving 17 bases between them. The CDR3 contains 15 residues. Germline V lookup: CDR1 SGHNT, CDR2 YENEEA. The CDR3 region has the DNA TGTGCCAGCAGCTTAGTTTCCACGAATAGAAGACCCCAGCATTTT. Its translation is CASSLVSTNRRPQHF.